What follows are 14 T cell receptor beta chains derived from one specimen sequenced in a study of pediatric ulcerative colitis. During colonoscopy, one to two rectal pinch biopsies were collected. TCRdb keeps only in-frame clones here, not all; method: immunoSEQ multiplex PCR. The table lists roughly 45,000 clones, 78% of them singletons, with around 3.5% in the top ten. The sequenced sample was gut tissue. The receptors here all came from a girl under 18 with moderate ulcerative colitis.

The chain links TRBV7-2 to TRBJ2-2; D is uncertain. The CDR3 is 13 amino acids. Deletions cut 4 bases from V and 2 bases from J, with 5 bases between. Germline lookup yields CDR1 SGHTA and CDR2 FQGNSA. The CDR3 spells CASSSPNTGELFF. The CDR3, as DNA: TGTGCCAGCAGCTCCCCTAACACCGGGGAGCTGTTTTTT.

The chain has TRBV30 and TRBJ2-1, with 11 bases lining up with TRBD2. This CDR3 has 13 residues. Germline V lookup: CDR1 GTSNPN, CDR2 SVGIG (reference sequence). V shed 3 bases and J 8 bases; nucleotides not matched to a gene: 3. The CDR3 sequence is CAWRLLAGDEQFF. The CDR3 DNA reads TGTGCCTGGAGACTACTAGCGGGAGATGAGCAGTTCTTC.

The chain links TRBV19 to TRBJ2-3; 11 bases are shared with TRBD1. J gave up 4 bases and V 4 bases, and 1 base lay outside the gene matches. Germline values: CDR1 LNHDA, CDR2 SQIVND (reference sequence). The CDR3 totals 14 residues. The CDR3 spells CASSTGQGADTQYF. The CDR3 DNA is TGTGCCAGTAGTACGGGACAGGGGGCAGATACGCAGTATTTT.

This clone is medium-sized by share. The rearrangement joins TRBV6-1 to TRBJ2-2; tentatively, D is TRBD1 or TRBD2 (5 bases each). CDR1 is MNHNS and CDR2 is SASEGT in the germline V gene. V shed 4 bases and J shed 8 bases, with 20 bases lying between them. This CDR3 has 16 amino acids. CDR3: CASSGWGEGTEGELFF. The CDR3 DNA reads as TGTGCCAGCAGTGGATGGGGAGAGGGGACCGAGGGGGAGCTGTTTTTT.

The chain recombines TRBV19 with TRBJ2-5; TRBD1 matches at 8 bases. The CDR3 runs 17 residues. Germline values: CDR1 LNHDA, CDR2 SQIVND (reference sequence). The V gene end was trimmed by 5 bases and the J gene end by 2 bases; junction bases not matched to a gene: 13. The CDR3 DNA sequence: TGTGCCAGTAGTGCCCGGACAGGGAATGGGGTTCAAGAGACCCAGTACTTC. This translates into CASSARTGNGVQETQYF. Variable domain in full (rest from reference TRBV19 and TRBJ2-5): DGGITQSPKYLFRKEGQNVTLSCEQNLNHDAMYWYRQDPGQGLRLIYYSQIVNDFQKGDIAEGYSVSREKKESFPLTVTSAQKNPTAFYLCASSARTGNGVQETQYFGPGTRLLVL.

V is TRBV2 and J is TRBJ1-5; a weak D match, TRBD1 (6 bases). V lost 0 bases and J lost 4, with 22 bases in between. This CDR3 spans 19 amino acids. Per germline, CDR1 SNHLY and CDR2 FYNNEI. This chain's CDR3 is CASSEALGGAGVFNQPQHF. Here the CDR3 DNA reads TGTGCCAGCAGTGAAGCTCTAGGGGGGGCAGGCGTCTTTAATCAGCCCCAGCATTTT.

V and J are TRBV6-5 and TRBJ1-2; D perhaps matches TRBD1 (5 bases). The CDR3 length is 14 residues. Trimming pared 8 bases from V and 3 bases from J, leaving 16 bases between. CDR1 and CDR2 from the germline V gene are MNHEY and SVGAGI. For the CDR3, the DNA is TGTGCCAGCCTGGGGAGGGGTCGCTACTATGGCTACACCTTC. Translated: CASLGRGRYYGYTF.

This chain joins TRBV9 and TRBJ2-7, with no clear D. The CDR3 is 15 residues long. Germline CDR1 is SGDLS and CDR2 is YYNGEE. The V gene lost 4 bases and the J gene lost 4 bases, with 18 bases spanning the gap. In nucleotides, the CDR3 is TGTGCCAGCAGCCCCAGGCTCTCGACCCGATACGAGCAGTACTTC. Translation gives CASSPRLSTRYEQYF.

This chain connects TRBV11-1 to TRBJ2-3; TRBD1 or TRBD2 may be the D gene (5 bases each). Germline V CDR1 and CDR2: SGHAT, FQDESV (reference sequence). Trimming stripped 1 base from V and 5 bases from J, with 13 bases between. The CDR3 length is 15 residues. The CDR3 protein is CASSLVGTTLDTQYF. CDR3 nucleotides: TGTGCCAGCAGCTTAGTAGGGACGACCTTAGATACGCAGTATTTT.

Here the CDR3 reads CASSPAGSYSNQPQHF. DNA for the CDR3: TGTGCCAGCAGCCCGGCAGGGTCGTATAGCAATCAGCCCCAGCATTTT. V gene TRBV11-2 combines with J gene TRBJ1-5; D perhaps matches TRBD1 (5 bases). V was cut by 5 bases and J by 0 bases, with 14 bases left in between. This CDR3 is built from 16 residues. Germline V gene sequence: CDR1 SGHAT, CDR2 FQNNGV.

The chain couples TRBV6-4 to TRBJ1-5, with D perhaps matching TRBD1 (5 bases). The V gene's germline CDR1 is MRHNA and CDR2 SNTAGT. Trimming left V 2 bases short and J 1 base short, with 6 bases between. The CDR3 sequence is 14 residues long. The CDR3 spells CASSDEGSNQPQHF. CDR3 coding DNA: TGTGCCAGCAGTGACGAGGGGAGCAATCAGCCCCAGCATTTT.

The V and J genes are TRBV18 and TRBJ2-3; D unresolved. Trimming pared 1 base from V and 4 bases from J, leaving 3 bases between. CDR1 is KGHSH and CDR2 is LQKENI in the germline V gene. The length of the CDR3 is 12 residues. The CDR3 bases are TGTGCCAGCTCACCACAGGCAGATACGCAGTATTTT. It is translated as CASSPQADTQYF.

The rearrangement links TRBV28 to TRBJ2-7, with D possibly matching TRBD1 (6 bases). Germline loops: CDR1 MDHEN, CDR2 SYDVKM. Trimming removed 6 bases at V and 2 bases at J, with 14 bases between. CDR3 length: 14 residues. CDR3 in amino acids: CASSLRTVTYEQYF. The DNA of the CDR3 is TGTGCCAGCAGCTTAAGGACAGTAACCTACGAGCAGTACTTC.

This rearrangement joins TRBV29-1 to TRBJ2-7; D remains ambiguous. The V gene's germline CDR1 is SQVTM and CDR2 ANQGSEA. This CDR3 has 11 residues. Between the trimmed V and J ends, which lost 4 bases and 0 bases, there was a span of 4 bases. This chain's CDR3 is CSVVLSYEQYF. In nucleotides, the CDR3 is TGCAGCGTTGTTCTCTCCTACGAGCAGTACTTC.